This T cell receptor (beta chain) was sequenced in a study of blood T cell repertoires in COVID-19. Background on the study: COVID-19 samples from acute and convalescent phases originated in the United States, Italy and Spain.

The V segment lost 2 bases and the J segment 3 bases; nucleotides outside the gene matches: 2. Germline CDR1 reads LGHDT; CDR2 reads YNNKEL (reference sequence). The CDR3 spans 14 residues. Original processing notes: Using reference gene primer amplification, nucleated cell counts were estimated. Sequenced by immunoSEQ multiplex PCR; TCRdb stores in-frame clones only, minus some. For V, J and clone size, that table is used; D and trimming come from the DNA. The table has around 300,000 clones, approximately 87% seen once. The Seattle patients, enrolled during active infection, were followed longitudinally.

Specimen: peripheral blood. The gene calls are TRBV3-1 (or the pseudogene TRBV3-2) and TRBJ2-7; 9 bases are a match to TRBD1. This clonotype was sampled from a woman in her twenties or thirties with COVID-19, enrolled during active disease. The chain's CDR3 is CASSQWDRDYEQYF. In DNA, the CDR3 is TGTGCCAGCAGCCAATGGGACAGGGACTACGAGCAGTACTTC.